These 3 T cell receptor beta chains came from one sample sequenced in a study of blood T cell repertoires in COVID-19. The protocol was immunoSEQ multiplex PCR, while the TCRdb copy is restricted to in-frame clones and leaves out a portion. The sample consists of 170,000 or so clones, around 90% of them appearing once. The sequenced sample was PBMCs or T cells enriched from blood (not recorded which). The receptors stem from a woman aged 18 to 35 who had recovered from COVID-19.

The chain has TRBV3-1 (or the pseudogene TRBV3-2) and TRBJ1-1; tentative D call: TRBD1 (5 bases). Germline-derived CDR1 and CDR2 are LGHDT and YNNKEL (reference sequence). CDR3 size: 14 residues. V lost 6 bases and J lost 0, with 11 bases in between. This CDR3 reads CASSRQPMNTEAFF. In DNA form, the CDR3 reads TGTGCCAGCAGTCGACAGCCCATGAACACTGAAGCTTTCTTT.

The chain joins TRBV11-2 to TRBJ2-5; no clear D. The CDR3 is made up of 13 amino acids. The germline V and J ends were trimmed by 6 bases and 5 bases, with 13 bases remaining between them. Germline loops: CDR1 SGHAT, CDR2 FQNNGV. The CDR3 coding sequence is TGTGCCAGCAGTCTATTGGTGAGGGAGACCCAGTACTTC. Its translation is CASSLLVRETQYF. Using reference TRBV11-2 and TRBJ2-5 for the parts outside the CDR3, the full variable domain is EAGVAQSPRYKIIEKRQSVAFWCNPISGHATLYWYQQILGQGPKLLIQFQNNGVVDDSQLPKDRFSAERLKGVDSTLKIQPAKLEDSAVYLCASSLLVRETQYFGPGTRLLVL.

The chain uses TRBV4-3 and TRBJ2-3, with 16 positions matching TRBD2. Germline V CDR1 and CDR2: LGHNA, YSLEER. The CDR3 is 18 amino acids. V shed 0 bases, J shed 3 bases, and the junction held 3 bases outside the gene matches. The CDR3 DNA reads TGCGCCAGCAGCCAAGAGGGACTAGCGGGGGGGCGGACAGATACGCAGTATTTT. Translating it yields CASSQEGLAGGRTDTQYF.